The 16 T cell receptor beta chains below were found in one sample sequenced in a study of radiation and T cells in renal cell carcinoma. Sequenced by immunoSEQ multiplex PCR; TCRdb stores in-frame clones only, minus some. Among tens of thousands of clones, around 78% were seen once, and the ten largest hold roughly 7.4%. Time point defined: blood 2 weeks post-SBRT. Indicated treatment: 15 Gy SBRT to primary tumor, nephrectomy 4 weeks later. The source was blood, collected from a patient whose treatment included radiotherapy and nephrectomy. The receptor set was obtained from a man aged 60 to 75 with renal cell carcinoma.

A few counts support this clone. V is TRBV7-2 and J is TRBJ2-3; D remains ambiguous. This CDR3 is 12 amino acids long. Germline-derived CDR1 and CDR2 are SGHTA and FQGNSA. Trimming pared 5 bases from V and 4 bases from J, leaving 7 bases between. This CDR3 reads CASSRWSDTQYF. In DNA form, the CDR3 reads TGTGCCAGCAGCCGTTGGTCAGATACGCAGTATTTT.

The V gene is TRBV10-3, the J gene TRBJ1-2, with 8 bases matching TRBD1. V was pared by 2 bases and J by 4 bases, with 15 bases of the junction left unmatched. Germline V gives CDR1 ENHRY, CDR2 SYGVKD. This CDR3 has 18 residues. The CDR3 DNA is TGTGCCATCAGTGAGGTGATGGTAGGACAGGGCGTGAGCTATGGCTACACCTTC. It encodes CAISEVMVGQGVSYGYTF.

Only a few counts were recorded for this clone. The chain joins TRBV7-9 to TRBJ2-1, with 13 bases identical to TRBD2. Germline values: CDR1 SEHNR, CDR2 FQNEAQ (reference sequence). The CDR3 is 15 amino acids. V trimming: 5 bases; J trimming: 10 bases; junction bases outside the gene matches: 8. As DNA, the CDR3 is TGTGCCAGCAGCAATGGGGGACTAGCGGGATGGGAGCAGTTCTTC. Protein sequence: CASSNGGLAGWEQFF.

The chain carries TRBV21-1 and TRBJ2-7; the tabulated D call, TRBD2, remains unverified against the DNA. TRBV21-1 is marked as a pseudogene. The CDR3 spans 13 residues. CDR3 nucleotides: TGTGCCACGTCTATCGGGGGGGCCTACGAGCAGTACTTC. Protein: CATSIGGAYEQYF.

The chain's CDR3 is CASSWGTGSSGNTIYF. The CDR3 DNA reads as TGTGCCAGCAGCTGGGGGACAGGGAGCTCTGGAAACACCATATATTTT. The rearrangement uses TRBV5-8 and TRBJ1-3; 9 nucleotides match TRBD1. Germline V gene data show CDR1 as SGHTS and CDR2 as YDEGEE. The V and J ends lost 3 bases and 0 bases, in that order; junction bases with no gene match: 4. The CDR3 contains 16 residues.

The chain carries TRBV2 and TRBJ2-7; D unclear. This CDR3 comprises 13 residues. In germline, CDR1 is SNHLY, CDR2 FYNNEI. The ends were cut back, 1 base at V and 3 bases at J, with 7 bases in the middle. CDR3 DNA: TGTGCCAGCAGTGAAGGGCAGATCTACGAGCAGTACTTC. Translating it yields CASSEGQIYEQYF.

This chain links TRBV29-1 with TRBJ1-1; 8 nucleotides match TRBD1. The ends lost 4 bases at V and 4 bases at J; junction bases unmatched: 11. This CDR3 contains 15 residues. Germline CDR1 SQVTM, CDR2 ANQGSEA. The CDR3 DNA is TGCAGCGTTGGTCAGGCAGGGGGCGCGGGCACTGAAGCTTTCTTT. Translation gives CSVGQAGGAGTEAFF.

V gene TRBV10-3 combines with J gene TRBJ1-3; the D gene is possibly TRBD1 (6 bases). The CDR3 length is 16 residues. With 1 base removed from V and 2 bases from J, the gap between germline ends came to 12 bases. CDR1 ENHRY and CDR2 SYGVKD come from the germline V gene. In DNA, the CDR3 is TGTGCCATCAGTGAGTGGGGGGGGGCGACTGGAAACACCATATATTTT. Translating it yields CAISEWGGATGNTIYF.

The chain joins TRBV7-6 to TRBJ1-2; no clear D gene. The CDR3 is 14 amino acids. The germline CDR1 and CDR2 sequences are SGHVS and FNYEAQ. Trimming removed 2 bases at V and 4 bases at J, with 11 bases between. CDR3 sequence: CASSLLAGAYGYTF. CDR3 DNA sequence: TGTGCCAGCAGCTTATTGGCAGGTGCCTATGGCTACACCTTC. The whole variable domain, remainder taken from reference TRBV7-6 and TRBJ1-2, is GAGVSQSPRYKVTKRGQDVALRCDPISGHVSLYWYRQALGQGPEFLTYFNYEAQQDKSGLPNDRFSAERPEGSISTLTIQRTEQRDSAMYRCASSLLAGAYGYTFGSGTRLTVV.

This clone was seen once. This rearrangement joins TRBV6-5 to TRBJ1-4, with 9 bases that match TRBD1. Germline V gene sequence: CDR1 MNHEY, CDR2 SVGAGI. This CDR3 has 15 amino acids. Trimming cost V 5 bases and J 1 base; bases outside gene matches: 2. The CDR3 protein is CASSRDRVTNEKLFF. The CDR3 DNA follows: TGTGCCAGCAGTCGGGACAGGGTAACTAATGAAAAACTGTTTTTT.

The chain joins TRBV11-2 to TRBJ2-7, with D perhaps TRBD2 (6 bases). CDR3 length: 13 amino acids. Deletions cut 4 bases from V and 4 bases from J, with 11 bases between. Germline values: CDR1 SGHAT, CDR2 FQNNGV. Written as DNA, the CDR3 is TGTGCCAGCAGCTCAGCCGGAGGGTACGAGCAGTACGTC. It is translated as CASSSAGGYEQYV.

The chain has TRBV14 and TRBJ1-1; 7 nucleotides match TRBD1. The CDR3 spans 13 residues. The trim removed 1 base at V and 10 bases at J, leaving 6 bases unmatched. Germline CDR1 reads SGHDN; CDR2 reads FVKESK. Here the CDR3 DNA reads TGTGCCAGCAGCCAAGTTACGAGGGGGCCAGCTTTCTTT. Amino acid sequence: CASSQVTRGPAFF. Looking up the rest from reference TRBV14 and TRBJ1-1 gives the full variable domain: EAGVTQFPSHSVIEKGQTVTLRCDPISGHDNLYWYRRVMGKEIKFLLHFVKESKQDESGMPNNRFLAERTGGTYSTLKVQPAELEDSGVYFCASSQVTRGPAFFGQGTRLTVV.

CDR3 nucleotides: TGTGCCAGCAGTTACTCAGAGACCCAGTACTTC. It specifies CASSYSETQYF. This chain links TRBV6-6 with TRBJ2-5; no firm D call. CDR1 and CDR2 (germline): MNHNY, SVGAGI (reference sequence). Trimming stripped 0 bases from V and 4 bases from J, with 0 bases between. This CDR3 is 11 amino acids long.

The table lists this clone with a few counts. The CDR3 protein is CASSLHQDSEAFF. The DNA of the CDR3 is TGTGCCAGCAGCTTACACCAAGACAGTGAAGCTTTCTTT. The chain is built from TRBV7-3 and TRBJ1-1; a weak D match, TRBD1 (5 bases). Germline V CDR1 and CDR2: SGHTA, FQGTGA. This CDR3 spans 13 amino acids. The V end lost 2 bases, the J end lost 7 bases, and 11 bases lay between the germline ends.

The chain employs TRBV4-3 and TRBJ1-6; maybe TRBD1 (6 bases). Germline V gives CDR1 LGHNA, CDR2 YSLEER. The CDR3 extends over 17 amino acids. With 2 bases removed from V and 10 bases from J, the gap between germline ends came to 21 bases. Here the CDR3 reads CASSQKGVEGENSPLHF. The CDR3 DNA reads TGCGCCAGCAGCCAAAAGGGGGTAGAAGGAGAAAACTCACCCCTCCACTTT.

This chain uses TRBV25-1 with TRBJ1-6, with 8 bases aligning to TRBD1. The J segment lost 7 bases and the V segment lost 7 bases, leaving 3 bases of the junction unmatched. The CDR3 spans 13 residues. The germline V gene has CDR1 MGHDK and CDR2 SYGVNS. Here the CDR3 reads CASMQGANSPLHF. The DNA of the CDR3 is TGTGCCAGCATGCAGGGGGCCAATTCACCCCTCCACTTT.